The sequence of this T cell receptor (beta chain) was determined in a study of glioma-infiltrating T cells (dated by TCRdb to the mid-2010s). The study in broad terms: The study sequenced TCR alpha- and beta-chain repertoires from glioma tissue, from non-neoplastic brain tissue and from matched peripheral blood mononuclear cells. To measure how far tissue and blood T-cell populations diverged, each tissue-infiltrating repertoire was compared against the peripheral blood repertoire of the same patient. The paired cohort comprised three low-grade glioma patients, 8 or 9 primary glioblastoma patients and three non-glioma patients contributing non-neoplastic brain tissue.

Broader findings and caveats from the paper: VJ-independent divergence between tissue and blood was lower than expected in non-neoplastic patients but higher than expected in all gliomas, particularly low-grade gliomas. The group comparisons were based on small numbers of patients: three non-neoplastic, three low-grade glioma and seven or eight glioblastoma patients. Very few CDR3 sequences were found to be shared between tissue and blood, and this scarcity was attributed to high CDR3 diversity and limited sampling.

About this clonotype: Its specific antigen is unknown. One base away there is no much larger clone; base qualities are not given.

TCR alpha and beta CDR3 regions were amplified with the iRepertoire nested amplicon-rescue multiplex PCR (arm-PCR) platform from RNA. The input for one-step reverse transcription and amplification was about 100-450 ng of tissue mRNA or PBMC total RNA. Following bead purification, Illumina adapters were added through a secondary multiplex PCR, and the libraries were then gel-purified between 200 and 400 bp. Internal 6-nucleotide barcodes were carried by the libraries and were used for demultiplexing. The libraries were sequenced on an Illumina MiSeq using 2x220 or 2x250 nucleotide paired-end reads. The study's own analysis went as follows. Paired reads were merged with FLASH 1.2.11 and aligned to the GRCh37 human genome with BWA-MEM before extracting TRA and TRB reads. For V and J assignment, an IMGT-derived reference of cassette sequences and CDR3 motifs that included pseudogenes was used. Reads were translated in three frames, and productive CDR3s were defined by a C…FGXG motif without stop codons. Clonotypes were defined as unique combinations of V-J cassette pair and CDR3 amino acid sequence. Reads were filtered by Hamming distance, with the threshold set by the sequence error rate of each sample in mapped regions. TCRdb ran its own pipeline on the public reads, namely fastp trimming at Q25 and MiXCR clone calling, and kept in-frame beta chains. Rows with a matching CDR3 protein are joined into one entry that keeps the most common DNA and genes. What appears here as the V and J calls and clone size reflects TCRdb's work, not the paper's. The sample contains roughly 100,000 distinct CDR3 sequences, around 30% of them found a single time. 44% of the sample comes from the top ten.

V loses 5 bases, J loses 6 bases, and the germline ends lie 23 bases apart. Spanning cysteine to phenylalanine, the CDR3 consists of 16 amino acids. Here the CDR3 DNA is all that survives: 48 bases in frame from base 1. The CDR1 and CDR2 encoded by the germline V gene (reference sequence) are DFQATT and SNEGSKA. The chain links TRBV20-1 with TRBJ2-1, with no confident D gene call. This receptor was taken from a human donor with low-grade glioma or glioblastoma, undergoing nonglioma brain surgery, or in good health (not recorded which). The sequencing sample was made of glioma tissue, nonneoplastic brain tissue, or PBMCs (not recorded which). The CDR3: CSAESRRVSSSNEQFF. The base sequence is TGCAGTGCTGAATCCCGTCGGGTTAGCAGCTCCAATGAGCAGTTCTTC.